This entry features one T cell receptor beta chain sequence. Its antigen remains unknown. The PCR was carried out with 60 Vbeta primers and 13 Jbeta primers. TCRdb's table, derived via immunoSEQ multiplex PCR, lists solely in-frame clones and lacks some. Among 90,000 or so clones, roughly 82% were seen once, and the ten largest hold around 3.2%. The germline V gene has CDR1 SGHNT and CDR2 YYREEE (reference sequence). With V trimmed by 4 bases and J by 7 bases, 4 bases remained unmatched. This CDR3 comprises 15 residues. The data originate from a study of cytomegalovirus exposure and HLA in healthy donors. Broader study findings: The authors assumed roughly uniform sequencing depth across donors for presence/absence analyses. Beyond CMV serostatus, there was no information to go on about immune exposure. Three of the chains that were CMV-associated were confirmed in vitro to be specific for CMV antigens. Most subjects' HLA-A and HLA-B alleles were reportedly predicted from TCR beta sequences.

The receptor comes from a man aged 25-45 years in good health and CMV-seropositive. Sample: PBMCs. The J gene is TRBJ1-6, the V gene TRBV5-4; 11 bases map to TRBD1. The CDR3 spells CASSIRDRGNSPLHF. In nucleotides, the CDR3 is TGTGCCAGCAGCATCCGGGACAGGGGGAATTCACCCCTCCACTTT.